This TCR beta chain was captured by sequencing in a study of memory CD4+ T cells and cytomegalovirus serostatus. In the original processing: Out-of-frame sequences were removed, leaving around 2.2 million distinct TCRbeta sequences. The table came from immunoSEQ multiplex PCR; TCRdb's copy has only in-frame clones and leaves some out. The V and J calls and clone size come from that table; D and trimming were worked out from the DNA. The data show tens of thousands of clones, with 82% seen just once and approximately 0.43% held by the top ten. The CDR3 contains 16 residues. The germline V gene has CDR1 MDHEN and CDR2 SYDVKM. V gave up 3 bases and J gave up 4 bases, with 19 bases separating them. As concerns this clone: What it binds is unknown.

The sort gate was single viable CD3+CD4+CD8-CD45RO+ cells for memory CD4+ T cells. Total CD4+ T cells were enriched by CD4 positive selection. General observations from the study: CD4+ memory repertoires contained about 40% of the roughly 160 reported CMV TCRbeta sequences. CMV serostatus prediction reached median AUC approximately 0.95, or 0.91 with US-trained model.

Source material: memory CD4+ T cells from blood. This chain connects TRBV28 to TRBJ2-7; D perhaps matches TRBD1 (5 bases). This clonotype was sampled from an adult in good health and CMV-seronegative. CDR3 protein: CASSFGRGVTSYEQYF. CDR3 nucleotides: TGTGCCAGCAGTTTTGGTAGGGGCGTTACCTCTTACGAGCAGTACTTC.